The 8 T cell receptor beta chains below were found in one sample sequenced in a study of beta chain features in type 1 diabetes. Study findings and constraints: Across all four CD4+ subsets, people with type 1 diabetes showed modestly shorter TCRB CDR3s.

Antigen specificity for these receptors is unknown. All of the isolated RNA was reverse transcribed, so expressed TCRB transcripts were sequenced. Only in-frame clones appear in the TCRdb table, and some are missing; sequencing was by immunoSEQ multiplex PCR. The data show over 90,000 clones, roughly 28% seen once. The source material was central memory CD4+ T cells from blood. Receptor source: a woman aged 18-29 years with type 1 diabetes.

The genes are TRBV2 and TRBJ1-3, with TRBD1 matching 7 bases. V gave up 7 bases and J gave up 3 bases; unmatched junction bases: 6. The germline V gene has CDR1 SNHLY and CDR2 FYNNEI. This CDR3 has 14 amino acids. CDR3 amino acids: CASNSRTGGNTIYF. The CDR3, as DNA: TGTGCCAGCAACTCCCGGACAGGTGGAAACACCATATATTTT. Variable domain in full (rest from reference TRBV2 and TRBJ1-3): EPEVTQTPSHQVTQMGQEVILRCVPISNHLYFYWYRQILGQKVEFLVSFYNNEISEKSEIFDDQFSVERPDGSNFTLKIRSTKLEDSAMYFCASNSRTGGNTIYFGEGSWLTVV.

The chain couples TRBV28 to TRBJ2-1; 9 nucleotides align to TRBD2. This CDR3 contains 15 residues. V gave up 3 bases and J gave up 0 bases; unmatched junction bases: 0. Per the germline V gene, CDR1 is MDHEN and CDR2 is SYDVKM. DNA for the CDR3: TGTGCCAGCAGTTTTAGCGGGAGCTCCTACAATGAGCAGTTCTTC. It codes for CASSFSGSSYNEQFF.

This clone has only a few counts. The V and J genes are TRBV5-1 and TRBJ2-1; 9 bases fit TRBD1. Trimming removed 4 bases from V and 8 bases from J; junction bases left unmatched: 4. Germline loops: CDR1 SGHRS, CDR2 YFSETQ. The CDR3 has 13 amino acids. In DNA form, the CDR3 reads TGCGCCAGCAGCCTGGGACAGGGATATGAGCAGTTCTTC. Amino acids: CASSLGQGYEQFF.

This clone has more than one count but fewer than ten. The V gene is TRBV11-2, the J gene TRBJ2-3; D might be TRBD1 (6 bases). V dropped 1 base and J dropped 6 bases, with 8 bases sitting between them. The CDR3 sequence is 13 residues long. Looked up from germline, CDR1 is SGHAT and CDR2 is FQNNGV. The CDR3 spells CASSLAQGDTQYF. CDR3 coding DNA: TGTGCCAGCAGCTTAGCTCAGGGGGATACGCAGTATTTT.

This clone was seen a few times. The CDR3 DNA reads as TGTGCCAGCAGCCCCTGGACTAGCGTAGAAAGGAATGAGCAGTTCTTC. It encodes CASSPWTSVERNEQFF. The rearrangement uses TRBV7-9 and TRBJ2-1; 9 bases fit TRBD2. The length of the CDR3 is 16 residues. J lost 7 bases, V lost 5 bases, and 12 bases had no gene match. CDR1 is SEHNR, CDR2 FQNEAQ, per germline (reference sequence). The variable domain in full, with the rest retrieved from reference TRBV7-9 and TRBJ2-1, is DTGVSQNPRHKITKRGQNVTFRCDPISEHNRLYWYRQTLGQGPEFLTYFQNEAQLEKSRLLSDRFSAERPKGSFSTLEIQRTEQGDSAMYLCASSPWTSVERNEQFFGPGTRLTVL.

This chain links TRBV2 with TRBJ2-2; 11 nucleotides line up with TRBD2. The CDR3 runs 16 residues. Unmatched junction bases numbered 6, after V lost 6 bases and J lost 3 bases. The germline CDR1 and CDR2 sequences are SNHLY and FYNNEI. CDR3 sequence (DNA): TGTGCCAGCAGCCCACTAGCGGGAGCATACACCGGGGAGCTGTTTTTT. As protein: CASSPLAGAYTGELFF.

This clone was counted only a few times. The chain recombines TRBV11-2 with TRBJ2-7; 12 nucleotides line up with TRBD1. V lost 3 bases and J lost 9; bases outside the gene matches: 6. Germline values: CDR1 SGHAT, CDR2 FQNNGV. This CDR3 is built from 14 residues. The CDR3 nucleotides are TGTGCCAGCAGCTTGGGGACAGGGGGCCTCGGGCAGTACGTC. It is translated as CASSLGTGGLGQYV.

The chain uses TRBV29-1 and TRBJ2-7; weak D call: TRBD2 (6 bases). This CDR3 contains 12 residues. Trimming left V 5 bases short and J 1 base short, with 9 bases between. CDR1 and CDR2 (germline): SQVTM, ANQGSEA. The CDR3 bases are TGCAGCGTTTCTAGCGCTTCCTACGAGCAGTACTTC. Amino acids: CSVSSASYEQYF.